This entry lists 19 T cell receptor beta chains sequenced from one sample in a study of blood T cell repertoires in COVID-19. TCRdb's table, derived via immunoSEQ multiplex PCR, lists solely in-frame clones and lacks some. Here the sample spans 200,000 or so clones, more than 75% being singletons. The sample taken for sequencing was peripheral blood. The source is a man aged 60-69 years with acute or convalescent COVID-19.

This clone came up once. The chain is built from TRBV23-1 and TRBJ2-6; the D is unclear. Being an ORF, TRBV23-1 has a function that is uncertain. The CDR3 has 19 residues. V shed 2 bases and J shed 0 bases, with 17 bases lying between them. The CDR3 is CASSQEVANALSGANVLTF. The CDR3 DNA sequence: TGCGCCAGCAGTCAAGAGGTGGCAAACGCCCTCTCTGGGGCCAACGTCCTGACTTTC.

This clone has more than one count but fewer than ten. The rearrangement joins TRBV6-1 to TRBJ2-7, with TRBD1 as a possible D gene (6 bases). This CDR3 region has 14 residues. The V and J ends lost 3 bases and 2 bases respectively, with 11 bases between them. From germline, CDR1 is MNHNS and CDR2 SASEGT. The CDR3 sequence is CASSDQGPTYEQYF. CDR3 DNA: TGTGCCAGCAGTGATCAGGGGCCCACCTACGAGCAGTACTTC.

This sequence joins TRBV3-1 (or the pseudogene TRBV3-2) and TRBJ2-7, with D possibly being TRBD2 (5 bases). V lost 8 bases to trimming and J lost 4 bases, with 6 bases between them. Germline-derived CDR1 and CDR2 are LGHDT and YNNKEL (reference sequence). The CDR3 spans 10 residues. The CDR3 DNA is TGTGCCAGCGGGGAGTACGAGCAGTACTTC. This codes for CASGEYEQYF.

The rearrangement joins TRBV6-2 or TRBV6-3 to TRBJ1-5, with no clear D. This CDR3 has 15 residues. V gave up 6 bases and J gave up 2 bases, with 14 bases separating them. Germline V CDR1 and CDR2: MNHEY, SVGEGT. CDR3 bases: TGTGCCAGCAGCCTTTTCCTAACGGGCAATCAGCCCCAGCATTTT. Its protein product is CASSLFLTGNQPQHF.

Only one count was recorded for this clone. V usage is TRBV6-6 and J usage is TRBJ2-3; D may be TRBD2 (6 bases). This CDR3 comprises 17 residues. V was cut by 5 bases and J by 2 bases, with 20 bases left in between. In germline, CDR1 is MNHNY, CDR2 SVGAGI (reference sequence). The CDR3 nucleotides read TGTGCCAGCAGTCCACCTCCCCAGCGGGCGTCCACAGATACGCAGTATTTT. Its protein product is CASSPPPQRASTDTQYF.

The chain joins TRBV3-1 (or the pseudogene TRBV3-2) to TRBJ2-6; possible D gene TRBD2, 5 bases. This CDR3 is built from 15 residues. Germline CDR1 and CDR2: LGHDT and YNNKEL (reference sequence). V was cut by 4 bases and J by 0 bases, with 7 bases left in between. The CDR3 is CASSPRDSGANVLTF. In DNA, the CDR3 is TGTGCCAGCAGCCCTCGGGACTCTGGGGCCAACGTCCTGACTTTC.

CDR3 amino acids: CASSAFLAGETRDTDTQYF. As DNA, the CDR3 is TGTGCCAGCAGCGCCTTTCTAGCGGGGGAAACTAGAGACACAGATACGCAGTATTTT. J is TRBJ2-3 and V is TRBV11-2; the match to TRBD2 covers 10 bases. Trimming at V came to 5 bases and at J to 2 bases, leaving 16 bases not matched to a gene. This CDR3 is built from 19 residues. The V gene's germline CDR1 is SGHAT and CDR2 FQNNGV.

This clone was seen just once. The V and J genes are TRBV3-1 (or the pseudogene TRBV3-2) and TRBJ1-1; weak D call: TRBD1 (6 bases). This CDR3 has 16 amino acids. V lost 4 bases to trimming and J lost 1 base, with 16 bases between them. CDR1 is LGHDT, CDR2 YNNKEL, per germline (reference sequence). This CDR3 reads CASSPSWGGWNTEAFF. The DNA of the CDR3 is TGTGCCAGCAGCCCCAGTTGGGGGGGCTGGAACACTGAAGCTTTCTTT.

Only a few counts were recorded for this clone. The chain couples TRBV6-2 or TRBV6-3 to TRBJ2-7, with unresolved D. From germline, CDR1 is MNHEY and CDR2 SVGEGT. The CDR3 has 13 amino acids. The germline V and J ends were trimmed by 4 bases and 3 bases, with 10 bases remaining between them. This CDR3 is CASSFRTDYEQYF. CDR3 sequence (DNA): TGTGCCAGCAGTTTCCGCACAGACTACGAGCAGTACTTC.

The chain links TRBV6-5 to TRBJ2-7, with 10 bases that match TRBD2. The CDR3 consists of 14 residues. V dropped 7 bases and J dropped 6; count of bases not matched to a gene: 9. Germline V lookup: CDR1 MNHEY, CDR2 SVGAGI. Here the CDR3 reads CASTKSGGAPEQYF. CDR3 bases: TGTGCCAGCACCAAAAGCGGGGGGGCGCCCGAGCAGTACTTC.

The chain is built from TRBV4-3 and TRBJ1-4; a possible D gene is TRBD1 (5 bases). Between the trimmed V and J ends, which lost 4 bases and 7 bases, there was a span of 16 bases. This CDR3 contains 15 residues. Germline-derived CDR1 and CDR2 are LGHNA and YSLEER. The CDR3 reads CASSRQLSQGEKLFF. CDR3 DNA sequence: TGCGCCAGCAGCCGGCAACTTAGCCAGGGTGAAAAACTGTTTTTT.

This chain connects TRBV28 to TRBJ1-1; 10 bases align to TRBD1. The J segment lost 4 bases and the V segment lost 6 bases, leaving 14 bases of the junction unmatched. The V gene's germline CDR1 is MDHEN and CDR2 SYDVKM. The length of the CDR3 is 17 residues. CDR3 bases: TGTGCCAGCAGCTCCCAATCGACAGGGGGCGGAATCACTGAAGCTTTCTTT. Translating it yields CASSSQSTGGGITEAFF.

The chain joins TRBV18 to TRBJ1-5, with TRBD1 as a possible D gene (6 bases). V was trimmed by 3 bases and J by 7 bases, leaving 19 bases between them. This CDR3 has 16 amino acids. CDR1 KGHSH and CDR2 LQKENI come from the germline V gene. Here the CDR3 DNA reads TGTGCCAGCTCACCGAACCAAGGAGCAGGGGAGCAGCCCCAGCATTTT. Amino acids: CASSPNQGAGEQPQHF.

This clone was observed a few times. This chain joins TRBV7-8 and TRBJ2-7, with TRBD2 identical over 9 bases. Germline assignment: CDR1 SGHVS and CDR2 FQNEAQ. This CDR3 comprises 14 residues. V was clipped by 5 bases and J by 6 bases; unmatched bases: 8. The CDR3 sequence: CASSRLGLALEQYF. CDR3 in DNA: TGTGCCAGCAGCCGACTAGGACTAGCGCTCGAGCAGTACTTC. The complete variable domain, with remaining parts taken from reference TRBV7-8 and TRBJ2-7, reads GAGVSQSPRYKVAKRGQDVALRCDPISGHVSLFWYQQALGQGPEFLTYFQNEAQLDKSGLPSDRFFAERPEGSVSTLKIQRTQQEDSAVYLCASSRLGLALEQYFGPGTRLTVT.

The rearrangement uses TRBV5-1 and TRBJ2-3; D unclear. CDR3 length: 13 residues. Per the germline V gene, CDR1 is SGHRS and CDR2 is YFSETQ. V lost 3 bases and J lost 2, with 7 bases in between. CDR3 bases: TGCGCCAGCAGCTCCTACGACACAGATACGCAGTATTTT. It yields the protein CASSSYDTDTQYF.

The chain has TRBV3-1 (or the pseudogene TRBV3-2) and TRBJ1-2; possible D gene TRBD1, 5 bases. V was trimmed by 3 bases and J by 8 bases, leaving 22 bases between them. The germline CDR1 and CDR2 sequences are LGHDT and YNNKEL (reference sequence). The CDR3 consists of 16 residues. The CDR3 nucleotides read TGTGCCAGCAGCCAGGAAACAGGCTTGGGGGGATACGGCTACACCTTC. It is translated as CASSQETGLGGYGYTF.

The chain carries TRBV6-5 and TRBJ1-2; D unresolved. The CDR3 extends over 11 amino acids. CDR1 is MNHEY and CDR2 is SVGAGI in the germline V gene. V was pared by 2 bases and J by 11 bases, with 9 bases between. The chain's CDR3 is CASSYLGEYTF. The CDR3, as DNA: TGTGCCAGCAGTTACCTCGGGGAATACACCTTC.

The chain recombines TRBV14 with TRBJ1-4, with D possibly matching TRBD1 (5 bases). The V and J ends lost 0 bases and 8 bases respectively, with 13 bases between them. This CDR3 comprises 15 residues. CDR1 SGHDN and CDR2 FVKESK come from the germline V gene. The CDR3 region has the DNA TGTGCCAGCAGCCAAGAGTTCCCGGGGGGGGAAAAACTGTTTTTT. Translation gives CASSQEFPGGEKLFF.

The chain has TRBV19 and TRBJ2-7; TRBD1 matches at 8 bases. The CDR3 has 16 amino acids. J was trimmed by 7 bases and V by 6 bases; bases with no gene match: 17. Germline V gene data show CDR1 as LNHDA and CDR2 as SQIVND (reference sequence). The CDR3 here is CASRDRQGKISGEQYF. The CDR3, as DNA: TGTGCCAGTAGGGACCGACAGGGGAAGATATCAGGGGAGCAGTACTTC.